This passage covers 21 T cell receptor beta chains from one sample sequenced in a study of blood T cell repertoires in COVID-19. Assay used: immunoSEQ multiplex PCR; TCRdb lists only in-frame clones, some missing. This table holds about 36,000 clones, 81% found once. The sample taken for sequencing was peripheral blood. The receptor source for this set is a human donor in a cohort sampled during active or convalescent COVID-19. The donor label of this sample is uncertain.

CDR3 sequence (DNA): TGTGCCAGCAGCTTAGCGGGGAGCTCCTACAATGAGCAGTTCTTC. Its protein is CASSLAGSSYNEQFF. This sequence joins TRBV7-2 and TRBJ2-1; possible D gene TRBD2, 5 bases. Per the germline V gene, CDR1 is SGHTA and CDR2 is FQGNSA. The CDR3 totals 15 residues. The germline V and J ends were trimmed by 0 bases and 0 bases, with 6 bases remaining between them.

The chain employs TRBV4-3 and TRBJ2-7; 7 positions agree with TRBD1. V dropped 1 base and J dropped 4; count of bases not matched to a gene: 13. The germline gives CDR1 LGHNA, CDR2 YSLEER. The CDR3 has 17 amino acids. The CDR3 region has the DNA TGCGCCAGCAGCCAAGTAGCCGGCGCGTCAGGGGGTTACGAGCAGTACTTC. This sequence encodes CASSQVAGASGGYEQYF.

The chain uses TRBV29-1 and TRBJ2-2, with 7 bases identical to TRBD1. Germline V CDR1 and CDR2: SQVTM, ANQGSEA. This CDR3 comprises 13 residues. The V and J ends lost 7 bases and 4 bases, in that order; junction bases with no gene match: 6. CDR3 protein: CSASTGPTGELFF. For the CDR3, the DNA is TGCAGCGCCTCGACAGGGCCCACCGGGGAGCTGTTTTTT.

This chain joins TRBV4-3 and TRBJ1-1; unclear D gene. Germline V gene data show CDR1 as LGHNA and CDR2 as YSLEER. The CDR3 covers 15 residues. Trimming pared 4 bases from V and 1 base from J, leaving 13 bases between. This CDR3 reads CASSRTLVGNTEAFF. CDR3 DNA: TGCGCCAGCAGCCGCACCCTTGTCGGGAACACTGAAGCTTTCTTT.

CDR3: CASSRTGVAQPQHF. CDR3 nucleotide sequence: TGTGCCAGCTCGCGGACAGGGGTTGCCCAGCCCCAGCATTTT. The chain carries TRBV18 and TRBJ1-5; TRBD1 matches 9 bases. V was clipped by 6 bases and J by 7 bases; unmatched bases: 7. The CDR3 is made up of 14 amino acids. Germline-derived CDR1 and CDR2 are KGHSH and LQKENI.

The chain links TRBV4-1 to TRBJ1-4; D may be TRBD1 (5 bases). In germline, CDR1 is MGHRA, CDR2 YSYEKL. The V end was cut by 1 base, the J end by 4 bases, with 13 bases between. The CDR3 spans 16 residues. The CDR3 DNA reads TGCGCCAGCAGCCAAGCCGGGGGGAGATATAATGAAAAACTGTTTTTT. Its protein is CASSQAGGRYNEKLFF.

J is TRBJ2-1 and V is TRBV7-2; 9 nucleotides agree with TRBD2. Trimming at V came to 1 base and at J to 1 base, leaving 2 bases not matched to a gene. This CDR3 spans 16 amino acids. Germline CDR1 is SGHTA and CDR2 is FQGNSA. This chain's CDR3 is CASSLESGRSYNEQFF. The CDR3 DNA reads TGTGCCAGCAGCTTAGAAAGCGGGAGGTCCTACAATGAGCAGTTCTTC.

V usage is TRBV27 and J usage is TRBJ1-5; 11 nucleotides line up with TRBD1. CDR1 is MNHEY and CDR2 is SMNVEV in the germline V gene (reference sequence). The CDR3 has 16 amino acids. After removal of 4 bases from V and 6 bases from J, the junction contained 8 bases not matched to a gene. CDR3 sequence: CASSSSGTGGGQPQHF. The CDR3 region has the DNA TGTGCCAGCAGTTCCTCCGGGACAGGGGGTGGTCAGCCCCAGCATTTT.

The chain carries TRBV19 and TRBJ2-6; a possible D gene is TRBD2 (7 bases). In germline, CDR1 is LNHDA, CDR2 SQIVND (reference sequence). This CDR3 comprises 20 residues. Trimming shortened V by 0 bases and J by 0 bases, and 18 bases separated the two germline ends. The CDR3 region is CASSIDRGAHSLSGANVLTF. The CDR3 nucleotides read TGTGCCAGTAGTATAGACCGGGGGGCCCACTCGCTCTCTGGGGCCAACGTCCTGACTTTC.

The chain employs TRBV11-3 and TRBJ1-1; 9 positions agree with TRBD1. The CDR3 spans 14 residues. The germline gives CDR1 SGHNT, CDR2 YENEEA. J lost 11 bases, V lost 5 bases, and 12 bases had no gene match. The CDR3 DNA reads as TGTGCCAGCAGCCAAAACACCGGGACAGGGAGGGCTTTCTTT. Translated, it gives CASSQNTGTGRAFF.

CDR3 sequence (DNA): TGTGCCACCAGTGACCCCCGGGAGCAGTTCTTC. Its protein product is CATSDPREQFF. The rearrangement joins TRBV24-1 to TRBJ2-1; unclear D gene. The V and J ends lost 4 bases and 10 bases respectively, with 7 bases between them. This CDR3 region has 11 residues. Germline V lookup: CDR1 KGHDR, CDR2 SFDVKD.

The chain recombines TRBV19 with TRBJ1-3; the match to TRBD1 covers 9 bases. This CDR3 spans 14 amino acids. The V and J ends lost 3 bases and 5 bases, in that order; junction bases with no gene match: 2. Per the germline V gene, CDR1 is LNHDA and CDR2 is SQIVND (reference sequence). In DNA form, the CDR3 reads TGTGCCAGTAGTATTGACAGGGGGAGAAACACCATATATTTT. Translating gives CASSIDRGRNTIYF.

The gene calls are TRBV10-3 and TRBJ1-5, with D perhaps TRBD1 (5 bases). V gave up 1 base and J gave up 3 bases, with 7 bases separating them. The V gene's germline CDR1 is ENHRY and CDR2 SYGVKD. The CDR3 extends over 14 amino acids. CDR3 in amino acids: CAISELGDNQPQHF. DNA for the CDR3: TGTGCCATCAGTGAGTTAGGGGACAATCAGCCCCAGCATTTT.

The chain uses TRBV5-1 and TRBJ2-7, with TRBD1 identical over 8 bases. V gave up 0 bases and J gave up 5 bases; unmatched junction bases: 10. This CDR3 is built from 16 residues. The germline V gene encodes CDR1 SGHRS and CDR2 YFSETQ. The chain's CDR3 is CASSLDVGSGGHEQYF. CDR3 DNA sequence: TGCGCCAGCAGCTTGGATGTCGGGTCAGGGGGCCACGAGCAGTACTTC.

The CDR3 DNA reads as TGTGCCAGCAGCTTAGTTTCAGGTCTTACGTGGTATGGCTACACCTTC. Translation gives CASSLVSGLTWYGYTF. V usage is TRBV7-2 and J usage is TRBJ1-2, with no clear D. Germline V lookup: CDR1 SGHTA, CDR2 FQGNSA. Trimming cost V 1 base and J 5 bases, with 17 bases left between them. The CDR3 loop spans 16 amino acids.

The chain carries TRBV5-5 and TRBJ2-7; a possible D gene is TRBD2 (6 bases). Trimming left V 0 bases short and J 0 bases short, with 10 bases between. The CDR3 totals 15 residues. The germline V gene encodes CDR1 SGHKS and CDR2 YYEKEE (reference sequence). CDR3: CASSLDSGSSYEQYF. The DNA for the CDR3 is TGTGCCAGCAGCTTGGATAGCGGAAGCTCCTACGAGCAGTACTTC.

This clone has more than one count but fewer than ten. The CDR3 sequence: CASSTGQGNTEAFF. DNA of the CDR3: TGTGCCAGCAGCACGGGACAAGGAAACACTGAAGCTTTCTTT. The chain joins TRBV9 to TRBJ1-1; D might be TRBD1 (6 bases). Trimming cost V 4 bases and J 2 bases, with 12 bases left between them. From germline, CDR1 is SGDLS and CDR2 YYNGEE. The CDR3 has 14 amino acids.

V gene TRBV7-2 combines with J gene TRBJ1-1, with a possible D match to TRBD1 (6 bases). V was clipped by 2 bases and J by 4 bases, with 8 bases between them. Per the germline V gene, CDR1 is SGHTA and CDR2 is FQGNSA. CDR3 length: 13 residues. The CDR3 nucleotides read TGTGCCAGCAGCTTAAGGGGGGGCACTGAAGCTTTCTTT. Translated, it gives CASSLRGGTEAFF.

This sequence joins TRBV24-1 and TRBJ2-1; D might be TRBD2 (7 bases). With 10 bases removed from V and 9 bases from J, the gap between germline ends came to 18 bases. Germline V gene lookup returns CDR1 KGHDR and CDR2 SFDVKD. This CDR3 is built from 13 residues. The CDR3 region has the DNA TGTGCCACGCGGAGGGGGGGAGTAGGTGAGCAGTTCTTC. This encodes CATRRGGVGEQFF.

This chain links TRBV27 with TRBJ1-6; TRBD1 might be the D (6 bases). Trimming took off 1 base at V and 10 bases at J, with 14 bases between the two ends. CDR3 size: 15 residues. CDR1 is MNHEY and CDR2 is SMNVEV in the germline V gene (reference sequence). Here the CDR3 reads CASSLLSRGRSPLHF. CDR3 in DNA: TGTGCCAGCAGTTTATTGTCCAGGGGAAGATCACCCCTCCACTTT.

The chain recombines TRBV2 with TRBJ1-1; TRBD1 might be the D (6 bases). V was shortened by 7 bases and J by 4 bases, with 13 bases between the two germline ends. The CDR3 contains 13 residues. Looked up from germline, CDR1 is SNHLY and CDR2 is FYNNEI. CDR3 DNA: TGTGCCAGCAATCCCGCCAGGGGCACTGAAGCTTTCTTT. As protein: CASNPARGTEAFF.